Listed below are T cell receptor beta chains from one sample, sequenced in a study of blood T cell repertoires in COVID-19. The protocol was immunoSEQ multiplex PCR, while the TCRdb copy is restricted to in-frame clones and leaves out a portion. This table has tens of thousands of clones, roughly 86% appearing once. The specimen was peripheral blood. These receptor sequences come from a human donor in a cohort sampled during active COVID-19. The CDR3 runs from the conserved cysteine through the conserved F or W. A D gene is named only where the DNA matches it firmly.

14	TRBV19	TRBD1	TRBJ1-5	CASRTDRDNQPQHF	TGTGCCAGTAGAACCGACAGGGACAATCAGCCCCAGCATTTT
16	TRBV5-4	TRBD1	TRBJ2-3	CASSFGGQGAPDTQYF	TGTGCCAGCAGCTTCGGGGGACAGGGGGCGCCAGATACGCAGTATTTT
15	TRBV5-1	TRBD2	TRBJ2-7	CASSWGGDSGGEQYF	TGCGCCAGCAGCTGGGGTGGGGATAGCGGGGGCGAGCAGTACTTC
14	TRBV24-1	.	TRBJ1-1	CATSDGRVNTEAFF	TGTGCCACCAGTGACGGCCGGGTAAACACTGAAGCTTTCTTT
15	TRBV6-5	.	TRBJ1-6	CASSGLAGTYSPLHF	TGTGCCAGCAGCGGTCTGGCAGGAACCTACTCACCCCTCCACTTT
13	TRBV27	.	TRBJ1-3	CASSWSSGNTIYF	TGTGCCAGCAGTTGGAGCTCTGGAAACACCATATATTTT
15	TRBV6-5	TRBD1	TRBJ1-3	CASGRQGSYGNTIYF	TGTGCCAGCGGAAGACAGGGGTCCTATGGAAACACCATATATTTT
14	TRBV7-2	TRBD2	TRBJ2-5	CASSPGLAGETQYF	TGTGCCAGCAGCCCGGGACTAGCGGGTGAGACCCAGTACTTC
18	TRBV18	.	TRBJ2-6	CASSPRAGRGSGANVLTF	TGTGCCAGCTCACCACGGGCAGGGCGAGGATCCGGGGCCAACGTCCTGACTTTC
14	TRBV18	.	TRBJ2-3	CASSPPIVTDTQYF	TGTGCCAGCTCACCACCGATAGTCACAGATACGCAGTATTTT
13	TRBV7-7	TRBD1	TRBJ2-7	CASSLDRGYEQYF	TGTGCTAGCAGCCTGGACAGGGGCTACGAGCAGTACTTC
13	TRBV11-1	.	TRBJ1-2	CASTIAYDKGYTF	TGTGCCAGCACCATAGCCTACGACAAGGGCTACACCTTC
15	TRBV3-1/TRBV3-2	.	TRBJ1-4	CASSLLAGGNEKLFF	TGTGCCAGCAGCCTTCTGGCAGGAGGTAATGAAAAACTGTTTTTT
13	TRBV30	.	TRBJ1-4	CACTVGGLEKLFF	TGTGCCTGCACTGTGGGAGGCCTGGAAAAACTGTTTTTT
15	TRBV15	TRBD1	TRBJ1-1	CATSPRQGLGTEAFF	TGTGCCACCAGCCCACGACAGGGGTTGGGGACTGAAGCTTTCTTT
10	TRBV19	.	TRBJ2-7	CARTPEGQYF	TGTGCCAGGACCCCAGAGGGGCAGTACTTC
13	TRBV19	TRBD1	TRBJ2-1	CASRHRGKGEQFF	TGTGCCAGTAGACACAGGGGTAAGGGTGAGCAGTTCTTC
19	TRBV3-1/TRBV3-2	TRBD2	TRBJ2-4	CASSPSPTGTSGGENIQYF	TGTGCCAGCAGCCCCTCCCCCACCGGGACTAGCGGGGGGGAAAACATTCAGTACTTC